Sequencing of this T cell receptor (beta chain) was carried out in a study of T cells in Graves' hyperthyroidism and ophthalmopathy. Overall study: Staff took peripheral blood when the initial diagnosis was made, before any treatment began. Whole-study findings and limits: The model predicted ophthalmopathy a median about 6.6 months before onset. A 13 V-J model separated ophthalmopathy from stable hyperthyroidism.

Note on this clonotype: Its specificity is not known.

The TCR beta CDR3 regions underwent amplification using RNA transcripts as the source. Primed by the HTBI set, a first-round RT-PCR was run on the TCR CDR3. TCRdb recomputed calls from the multiplex PCR reads with MiXCR, one row per CDR3 protein. The table shows around 500,000 distinct CDR3 sequences, with over 13% occurring only once. Sequenced input: blood. This receptor was taken from a woman aged 18-29 years with Graves' hyperthyroidism.

The CDR3 coding sequence is TGTGCCAGCAGCCCCCCAACGGGACCTATCGGGGAGCTGTTTTTT. Translated, it gives CASSPPTGPIGELFF. The genes are TRBV7-9 and TRBJ2-2; D is possibly TRBD1 or TRBD2 (5 bases each). Germline-derived CDR1 and CDR2 are SEHNR and FQNEAQ (reference sequence). The CDR3 sequence is 15 residues long. V gave up 5 bases and J gave up 7 bases, with 17 bases separating them.